At least ten counts were recorded for the clone carrying this T cell receptor (beta chain). Its target is unknown. The CDR3 is 12 amino acids. Trimming pared 1 base from V and 4 bases from J, leaving 4 bases between. The germline V gene has CDR1 PRHDT and CDR2 FYEKMQ (reference sequence). The source of the sample is a study of CD8+ T cells in alopecia areata. Study context: Treated patients received oral tofacitinib, 5 to 10 mg twice daily. A 6-month period off drug followed tofacitinib, which lasted 6 to 18 months.

RNA was isolated and reverse transcribed to cDNA, the sequencing template. Data came from immunoSEQ multiplex PCR; TCRdb stores just in-frame clones and leaves some out. This sample yields approximately 210,000 clones, of which around two fifths are seen a single time; roughly 2.8% belongs to the top ten. Study results and caveats: Many expanded lesional clones stayed in scalp and blood while on tofacitinib.

Treatment given: oral pan-JAK inhibitor, 5-10 mg twice daily. Sorted populations comprised CD4+ and CD8+ T cells obtained from PBMCs. The sample here was CD4+ T cells sorted from blood, taken around week 36, from a patient treated with tofacitinib. This clonotype originated in a human donor with alopecia areata. V is TRBV13 and J is TRBJ1-2, with unresolved D. The CDR3 nucleotides are TGTGCCAGCAGCTTAGCCGTCTATGGCTACACCTTC. As protein: CASSLAVYGYTF.